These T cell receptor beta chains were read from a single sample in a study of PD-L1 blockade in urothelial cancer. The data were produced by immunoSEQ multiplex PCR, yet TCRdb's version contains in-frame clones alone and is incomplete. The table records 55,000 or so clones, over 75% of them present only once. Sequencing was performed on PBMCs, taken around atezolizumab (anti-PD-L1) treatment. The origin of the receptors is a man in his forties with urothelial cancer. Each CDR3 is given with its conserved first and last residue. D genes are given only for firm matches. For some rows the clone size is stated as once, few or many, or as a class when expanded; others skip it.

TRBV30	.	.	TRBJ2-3	TGTGCCTGGAGTGTACGCGGGTCGAGCACAGATACGCAGTATTTT	CAWSVRGSSTDTQYF
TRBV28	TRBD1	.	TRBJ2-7	TGTGCCAGCCTGACAGGGGGCGGGGGATCTTACGAGCAGTACTTC	CASLTGGGGSYEQYF
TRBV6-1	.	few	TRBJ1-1	TGTGCCAGCAGTGTCGACCCTCAGGGCTCAGCTGAAGCTTTCTTT	CASSVDPQGSAEAFF
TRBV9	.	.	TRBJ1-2	TGTGCCAGCAGCGTAGCGACAGGTGACTATGGCTACACCTTC	CASSVATGDYGYTF
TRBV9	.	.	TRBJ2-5	TGTGCCAGCAGCGTAGCTAGCCAGGGGACCTACCAAGAGACCCAGTACTTC	CASSVASQGTYQETQYF
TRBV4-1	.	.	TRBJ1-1	TGCGCCAGCAGCCAAGGGTACACACGAGAAGCTTTCTTT	CASSQGYTREAFF
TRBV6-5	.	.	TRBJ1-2	TGTGCCAGCTTCGGGTCTGCCTATGGCTACACCTTC	CASFGSAYGYTF
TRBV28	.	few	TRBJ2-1	TGTGCCAGCAGTCCCCGGGATGAGCAGTTCTTC	CASSPRDEQFF
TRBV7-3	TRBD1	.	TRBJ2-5	TGTGCCAGCAGCGGACAGGGACAAGAGACCCAGTACTTC	CASSGQGQETQYF
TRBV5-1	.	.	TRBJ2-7	TGCGCCAGCAGAGTCACAGCTACCTACGAGCAGTACTTC	CASRVTATYEQYF
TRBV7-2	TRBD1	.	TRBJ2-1	TGTGCCAGCAGGACAGGGAATGTTAGGAATGAGCAGTTCTTC	CASRTGNVRNEQFF
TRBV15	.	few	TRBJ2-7	TGTGCCACCAGCAGAGATTCGGATCGGGGAAATCGGGAGCAGTACTTC	CATSRDSDRGNREQYF